The 25 T cell receptor beta chains listed next were all sequenced from one sample in a study of technical replicates of blood from a few donors. Clones were sequenced by immunoSEQ multiplex PCR, and TCRdb holds only the in-frame ones, with some missing. The table lists approximately 58,000 clones, approximately 86% of them singletons. The sequencing sample was made of PBMCs. The receptors were gathered from a human donor in good health. Some clones in this sample may be carry-over from other donors' samples.

The rearrangement uses TRBV2 and TRBJ2-7; D is possibly TRBD1 (6 bases). CDR3 length: 14 amino acids. Germline CDR1 SNHLY, CDR2 FYNNEI. The ends were cut back, 3 bases at V and 3 bases at J, with 12 bases in the middle. CDR3 protein: CASSDTRRGYEQYF. CDR3 bases: TGTGCCAGCAGTGATACCCGCAGGGGCTACGAGCAGTACTTC.

The chain is built from TRBV15 and TRBJ2-3; 7 nucleotides line up with TRBD1. Trimming cost V 1 base and J 0 bases; bases outside gene matches: 1. This CDR3 is built from 15 residues. Germline-derived CDR1 and CDR2 are LNHNV and YYDKDF (reference sequence). The CDR3 is CATSRGDSSTDTQYF. Written as DNA, the CDR3 is TGTGCCACCAGCAGAGGGGACAGCAGCACAGATACGCAGTATTTT.

This clone has a handful of counts. The genes are TRBV4-2 and TRBJ2-1; D may be TRBD2 (5 bases). CDR3 length: 16 amino acids. Germline V lookup: CDR1 LGHNA, CDR2 YNFKEQ. V gave up 1 base and J gave up 3 bases, with 13 bases separating them. This CDR3 reads CASSQGSGGDYNEQFF. The DNA for the CDR3 is TGTGCCAGCAGCCAAGGGTCTGGAGGCGACTACAATGAGCAGTTCTTC.

The genes are TRBV5-1 and TRBJ2-2; 13 bases are shared with TRBD2. V lost 1 base to trimming and J lost 4 bases; unmatched junction nucleotides: 4. The CDR3 extends over 17 amino acids. CDR1 is SGHRS and CDR2 is YFSETQ in the germline V gene. This CDR3 reads CASSLTSGRALTGELFF. CDR3 coding DNA: TGCGCCAGCAGCTTGACTAGCGGGAGGGCCCTCACCGGGGAGCTGTTTTTT. The whole variable domain, remainder taken from reference TRBV5-1 and TRBJ2-2, is KAGVTQTPRYLIKTRGQQVTLSCSPISGHRSVSWYQQTPGQGLQFLFEYFSETQRNKGNFPGRFSGRQFSNSRSEMNVSTLELGDSALYLCASSLTSGRALTGELFFGEGSRLTVL.

V is TRBV9 and J is TRBJ2-3, with TRBD1 identical over 9 bases. The V gene's germline CDR1 is SGDLS and CDR2 YYNGEE. Germline trimming cut 4 bases from V and 4 bases from J; bases unmatched to any gene: 4. The CDR3 contains 14 residues. CDR3 sequence reads: CASSTRQGADTQYF. CDR3 sequence (DNA): TGTGCCAGCAGCACACGACAGGGGGCAGATACGCAGTATTTT.

The genes are TRBV29-1 and TRBJ2-7; 12 bases fit TRBD2. Unmatched junction bases numbered 5, after V lost 0 bases and J lost 5 bases. CDR3 size: 15 residues. Germline V lookup: CDR1 SQVTM, CDR2 ANQGSEA. The CDR3 DNA reads as TGCAGCGTTGAAGATAGACTAGCGGGAGCTCACGAGCAGTACTTC. Its translation is CSVEDRLAGAHEQYF.

This chain connects TRBV5-1 to TRBJ1-2, with 10 bases lining up with TRBD1. This CDR3 is built from 14 residues. Germline assignment: CDR1 SGHRS and CDR2 YFSETQ. After removal of 4 bases from V and 6 bases from J, the junction contained 6 bases not matched to a gene. The CDR3: CASSPQGQGDGYTF. In DNA, the CDR3 is TGCGCCAGCAGCCCCCAAGGACAGGGGGATGGCTACACCTTC.

A few counts support this clone. This chain joins TRBV30 and TRBJ1-2; 7 bases map to TRBD1. V lost 2 bases and J lost 8; bases outside the gene matches: 5. CDR1 is GTSNPN, CDR2 SVGIG, per germline (reference sequence). The CDR3 totals 12 residues. The CDR3 region is CAWSRGQEGYTF. The CDR3 coding sequence is TGTGCCTGGAGTAGGGGGCAAGAGGGCTACACCTTC.

This chain uses TRBV11-3 with TRBJ2-2; the match to TRBD1 covers 9 bases. Per germline, CDR1 SGHNT and CDR2 YENEEA. The CDR3 extends over 15 amino acids. Trimming removed 4 bases from V and 8 bases from J; junction bases left unmatched: 8. The CDR3 nucleotides are TGTGCCAGCAGCTCTACGGGACAGGGAATGGGGGAGCTGTTTTTT. Its protein is CASSSTGQGMGELFF.

This chain connects TRBV7-7 to TRBJ2-5; maybe TRBD1 (6 bases). The CDR3 loop spans 14 amino acids. Germline V CDR1 and CDR2: SSHAT, FNYEAQ (reference sequence). The germline V and J ends were trimmed by 1 base and 3 bases, with 9 bases remaining between them. The CDR3: CASSLVAGEETQYF. The CDR3 DNA reads as TGTGCCAGCAGCTTAGTTGCAGGGGAAGAGACCCAGTACTTC. The full variable domain, with the rest looked up from reference TRBV7-7 and TRBJ2-5, is GAGVSQSPRYKVTKRGQDVTLRCDPISSHATLYWYQQALGQGPEFLTYFNYEAQPDKSGLPSDRFSAERPEGSISTLTIQRTEQRDSAMYRCASSLVAGEETQYFGPGTRLLVL.

The V gene is TRBV4-2, the J gene TRBJ1-2; tentative D call: TRBD1 (5 bases). The CDR3 has 15 amino acids. Germline CDR1 is LGHNA and CDR2 is YNFKEQ. V dropped 0 bases and J dropped 4 bases, with 12 bases sitting between them. The CDR3 region has the DNA TGTGCCAGCAGCCAAGATTATGGGGGAGGCTATGGCTACACCTTC. This translates into CASSQDYGGGYGYTF.

The gene calls are TRBV5-6 and TRBJ2-7, with D possibly matching TRBD1 (6 bases). CDR1 SGHDT and CDR2 YYEEEE come from the germline V gene. V was pared by 3 bases and J by 0 bases, with 13 bases between. This CDR3 is built from 15 residues. The CDR3 region has the DNA TGTGCCAGCAGCTCCCTCAGGGGCCTCTCCTACGAGCAGTACTTC. Translating gives CASSSLRGLSYEQYF.

This clone was detected only once. The chain recombines TRBV13 with TRBJ1-2, with a tentative D call TRBD1 (5 bases). CDR3 size: 14 residues. The ends were cut back, 5 bases at V and 2 bases at J, with 12 bases in the middle. Germline V lookup: CDR1 PRHDT, CDR2 FYEKMQ (reference sequence). The CDR3 nucleotides read TGTGCCAGCAGCGGCGGGGGAGGAAACTATGGCTACACCTTC. Amino acids: CASSGGGGNYGYTF.

The J gene is TRBJ2-5, the V gene TRBV10-3; 10 bases match TRBD2. Germline lookup yields CDR1 ENHRY and CDR2 SYGVKD. Trimming cost V 7 bases and J 4 bases; bases outside gene matches: 6. The CDR3 has 14 amino acids. The CDR3 is CAINPSGRRETQYF. Here the CDR3 DNA reads TGTGCCATCAATCCTAGCGGGAGACGAGAGACCCAGTACTTC.

With regard to this clone: The sample contains more than one DNA sequence encoding this CDR3. V and J are TRBV7-9 and TRBJ2-7, with 9 positions matching TRBD2. The length of the CDR3 is 15 residues. V lost 0 bases, J lost 2 bases, and 2 bases stayed unmatched. Per the germline V gene, CDR1 is SEHNR and CDR2 is FQNEAQ (reference sequence). CDR3 region: CASSLAAGGTYEQYF. CDR3 nucleotide sequence: TGTGCCAGCAGCTTAGCGGCGGGAGGGACCTACGAGCAGTACTTC.

V is TRBV7-2 and J is TRBJ1-1, with a possible D match to TRBD1 (6 bases). Trimming took off 7 bases at V and 1 base at J, with 16 bases between the two ends. CDR3 length equals 15 residues. CDR1 is SGHTA, CDR2 FQGNSA, per germline. CDR3 bases: TGTGCCAGCAACCCGGGGGGGCAGCCGAACACTGAAGCTTTCTTT. Residues: CASNPGGQPNTEAFF. The full variable domain, in which reference TRBV7-2 and TRBJ1-1 provide the parts outside the CDR3, is GAGVSQSPSNKVTEKGKDVELRCDPISGHTALYWYRQSLGQGLEFLIYFQGNSAPDKSGLPSDRFSAERTGGSVSTLTIQRTQQEDSAVYLCASNPGGQPNTEAFFGQGTRLTVV.

The V gene is TRBV7-2, the J gene TRBJ1-5; 9 bases fit TRBD1. The CDR3 loop spans 15 amino acids. J lost 5 bases, V lost 1 base, and 3 bases had no gene match. Germline V gene data show CDR1 as SGHTA and CDR2 as FQGNSA. Written as DNA, the CDR3 is TGTGCCAGCAGCTTAGACAGGGGGCTTGATCAGCCCCAGCATTTT. Translated, it gives CASSLDRGLDQPQHF.

The J gene is TRBJ1-1, the V gene TRBV4-1, with TRBD1 matching 8 bases. With V trimmed by 0 bases and J by 5 bases, 14 bases remained unmatched. The CDR3 spans 18 residues. Germline-derived CDR1 and CDR2 are MGHRA and YSYEKL. CDR3: CASSQDGIRTGLRTEAFF. In nucleotides, the CDR3 is TGCGCCAGCAGCCAAGATGGGATCCGGACAGGGTTGAGGACTGAAGCTTTCTTT.

The chain links TRBV5-6 to TRBJ2-7; no clear D. The germline V gene has CDR1 SGHDT and CDR2 YYEEEE. The germline V and J ends were trimmed by 2 bases and 0 bases, with 15 bases remaining between them. This CDR3 region has 16 residues. CDR3 bases: TGTGCCAGCAGCTTTTTTAGTCAGGATGCCTCCTACGAGCAGTACTTC. Residues: CASSFFSQDASYEQYF.

The CDR3 sequence: CASSFQAGSSYEQYF. The CDR3 coding sequence is TGTGCCAGCAGCTTTCAAGCGGGGAGCTCCTACGAGCAGTACTTC. The chain links TRBV7-2 to TRBJ2-7; TRBD2 matches 7 bases. Germline CDR1 is SGHTA and CDR2 is FQGNSA. The CDR3 loop spans 15 amino acids. J gave up 0 bases and V 3 bases, and 5 bases lay outside the gene matches.

The CDR3 region is CASSEEGGGLNYEQYF. CDR3 sequence (DNA): TGTGCCAGCAGTGAAGAGGGTGGAGGGCTCAACTACGAGCAGTACTTC. The chain couples TRBV6-1 to TRBJ2-7; perhaps TRBD2 as D (6 bases). Trimming pared 1 base from V and 3 bases from J, leaving 16 bases between. Germline CDR1 is MNHNS and CDR2 is SASEGT. CDR3 length: 16 amino acids.

The chain recombines TRBV27 with TRBJ1-2, with TRBD1 matching 7 bases. Trimming removed 5 bases from V and 6 bases from J; junction bases left unmatched: 12. CDR1 is MNHEY, CDR2 SMNVEV, per germline (reference sequence). The CDR3 spans 15 residues. CDR3 in amino acids: CASSPDRALPHGYTF. CDR3 in DNA: TGTGCCAGCAGTCCCGACAGGGCTCTTCCCCATGGCTACACCTTC.

The V gene is TRBV6-4, the J gene TRBJ1-5; maybe TRBD1 (5 bases). The CDR3 has 18 amino acids. V lost 7 bases and J lost 3, with 25 bases in between. The germline CDR1 and CDR2 sequences are MRHNA and SNTAGT. CDR3 nucleotides: TGTGCCAGCAAAATTATCAGGGTTCGCCTCGTTCCCAATCAGCCCCAGCATTTT. The encoded protein is CASKIIRVRLVPNQPQHF.

The gene calls are TRBV27 and TRBJ2-3, with 9 bases lining up with TRBD2. The V gene's germline CDR1 is MNHEY and CDR2 SMNVEV (reference sequence). Trimming at V came to 8 bases and at J to 2 bases, leaving 5 bases not matched to a gene. CDR3 length equals 14 residues. CDR3 region: CASPSGGPTDTQYF. The CDR3 coding sequence is TGTGCCAGCCCAAGCGGGGGGCCCACAGATACGCAGTATTTT.

This rearrangement joins TRBV30 to TRBJ1-1, with a possible D match to TRBD1 (5 bases). Per the germline V gene, CDR1 is GTSNPN and CDR2 is SVGIG (reference sequence). CDR3 size: 11 residues. Trimming pared 7 bases from V and 10 bases from J, leaving 16 bases between. The chain's CDR3 is CAFSGSVRAFF. In DNA form, the CDR3 reads TGTGCCTTCTCAGGGTCTGTACGAGCTTTCTTT.